This is a list of T cell receptor beta chains from one sample in a study of T cells after yellow fever vaccination. TCRdb fed the 5' RACE reads into MiXCR, producing one record per CDR3 protein. The table shows around 310,000 distinct CDR3 sequences, with more than 8.5% occurring only once. Material: PBMCs, obtained on the day of the first yellow fever vaccination. The receptor source for this set is a man in his late teens or twenties who received the YFV17D yellow fever vaccine. CDR3s include the opening cysteine and the closing phenylalanine or tryptophan. A D gene is named only where the DNA matches it firmly. Not all rows give a size; the values are once, few, many and, for expanded clones, a class.

CDR3 length: 16
J gene: TRBJ2-7
clone size: few
D gene: .
V gene: TRBV10-3
CDR3 protein: CAISELSGHGSYEQYF
CDR3 DNA: TGTGCCATCAGTGAGTTGTCGGGACACGGGTCCTACGAGCAGTACTTC

CDR3 length: 14
J gene: TRBJ1-2
clone size: .
D gene: .
V gene: TRBV5-1
CDR3 protein: CASSLGAPLYGYTF
CDR3 DNA: TGCGCCAGCAGCTTGGGGGCGCCCCTCTATGGCTACACCTTC

CDR3 length: 18
J gene: TRBJ2-6
clone size: many
D gene: TRBD1
V gene: TRBV7-3
CDR3 protein: CASSPRQGAGTGANVLTF
CDR3 DNA: TGTGCCAGCAGCCCGCGACAGGGGGCAGGAACTGGGGCCAACGTCCTGACTTTC

CDR3 length: 14
J gene: TRBJ2-3
clone size: .
D gene: .
V gene: TRBV2
CDR3 protein: CASSVTFSTDTQYF
CDR3 DNA: TGTGCCAGCAGCGTGACATTCAGCACAGATACGCAGTATTTT

CDR3 length: 10
J gene: TRBJ2-5
clone size: many
D gene: .
V gene: TRBV20-1
CDR3 protein: CSAVAETQYF
CDR3 DNA: TGCAGTGCTGTGGCGGAGACCCAGTACTTC

CDR3 length: 11
J gene: TRBJ2-3
clone size: .
D gene: .
V gene: TRBV28
CDR3 protein: CASTDRDTQYF
CDR3 DNA: TGTGCCAGCACCGACAGGGATACGCAGTATTTT

CDR3 length: 14
J gene: TRBJ1-1
clone size: many
D gene: .
V gene: TRBV5-6
CDR3 protein: CASNPRAGPTEAFF
CDR3 DNA: TGTGCCAGCAACCCTAGGGCAGGCCCCACTGAAGCTTTCTTT

CDR3 length: 14
J gene: TRBJ1-2
clone size: .
D gene: .
V gene: TRBV20-1
CDR3 protein: CSARDEGRVDGYTF
CDR3 DNA: TGCAGTGCTAGAGATGAGGGGCGGGTCGATGGCTACACCTTC

CDR3 length: 13
J gene: TRBJ1-1
clone size: few
D gene: .
V gene: TRBV3-1
CDR3 protein: CASSGGRSTEAFF
CDR3 DNA: TGTGCCAGCAGCGGGGGGCGCAGCACTGAAGCTTTCTTT

CDR3 length: 14
J gene: TRBJ2-1
clone size: many
D gene: .
V gene: TRBV11-2
CDR3 protein: CASSLSSSYNEQFF
CDR3 DNA: TGTGCCAGCAGCCTTTCAAGCTCCTACAATGAGCAGTTCTTC

CDR3 length: 15
J gene: TRBJ2-7
clone size: .
D gene: TRBD2
V gene: TRBV2
CDR3 protein: CASSVESGGFYEQYF
CDR3 DNA: TGTGCCAGCAGTGTAGAGAGCGGGGGTTTCTACGAGCAGTACTTC

CDR3 length: 14
J gene: TRBJ2-3
clone size: many
D gene: TRBD2
V gene: TRBV10-3
CDR3 protein: CAISAAGGPGRQYF
CDR3 DNA: TGTGCCATCAGCGCCGCGGGGGGGCCCGGTAGGCAGTATTTT

CDR3 length: 17
J gene: TRBJ2-1
clone size: .
D gene: TRBD2
V gene: TRBV3-1
CDR3 protein: CASSQAGGAGVYNEQFF
CDR3 DNA: TGTGCCAGCAGCCAGGCCGGAGGAGCGGGGGTCTACAATGAGCAGTTCTTC

CDR3 length: 15
J gene: TRBJ2-5
clone size: .
D gene: .
V gene: TRBV9
CDR3 protein: CASSYQGSYQETQYF
CDR3 DNA: TGTGCCAGCAGTTACCAAGGCTCGTACCAAGAGACCCAGTACTTC